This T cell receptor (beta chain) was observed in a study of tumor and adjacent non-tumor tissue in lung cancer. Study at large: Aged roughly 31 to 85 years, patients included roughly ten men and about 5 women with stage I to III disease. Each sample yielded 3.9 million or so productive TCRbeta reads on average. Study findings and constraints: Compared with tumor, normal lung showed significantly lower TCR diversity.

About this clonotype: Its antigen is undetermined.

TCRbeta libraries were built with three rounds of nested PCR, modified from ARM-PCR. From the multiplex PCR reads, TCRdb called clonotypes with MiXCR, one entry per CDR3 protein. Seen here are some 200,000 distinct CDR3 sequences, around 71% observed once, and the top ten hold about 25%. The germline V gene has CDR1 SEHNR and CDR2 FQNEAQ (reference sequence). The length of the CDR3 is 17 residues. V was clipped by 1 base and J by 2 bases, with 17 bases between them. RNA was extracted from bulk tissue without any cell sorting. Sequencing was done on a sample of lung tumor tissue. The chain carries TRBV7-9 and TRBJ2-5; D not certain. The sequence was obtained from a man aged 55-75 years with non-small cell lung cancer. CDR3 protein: CASSLGITTNEQETQYF. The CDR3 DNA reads TGTGCCAGCAGCTTAGGAATTACTACCAACGAGCAAGAGACCCAGTACTTC.